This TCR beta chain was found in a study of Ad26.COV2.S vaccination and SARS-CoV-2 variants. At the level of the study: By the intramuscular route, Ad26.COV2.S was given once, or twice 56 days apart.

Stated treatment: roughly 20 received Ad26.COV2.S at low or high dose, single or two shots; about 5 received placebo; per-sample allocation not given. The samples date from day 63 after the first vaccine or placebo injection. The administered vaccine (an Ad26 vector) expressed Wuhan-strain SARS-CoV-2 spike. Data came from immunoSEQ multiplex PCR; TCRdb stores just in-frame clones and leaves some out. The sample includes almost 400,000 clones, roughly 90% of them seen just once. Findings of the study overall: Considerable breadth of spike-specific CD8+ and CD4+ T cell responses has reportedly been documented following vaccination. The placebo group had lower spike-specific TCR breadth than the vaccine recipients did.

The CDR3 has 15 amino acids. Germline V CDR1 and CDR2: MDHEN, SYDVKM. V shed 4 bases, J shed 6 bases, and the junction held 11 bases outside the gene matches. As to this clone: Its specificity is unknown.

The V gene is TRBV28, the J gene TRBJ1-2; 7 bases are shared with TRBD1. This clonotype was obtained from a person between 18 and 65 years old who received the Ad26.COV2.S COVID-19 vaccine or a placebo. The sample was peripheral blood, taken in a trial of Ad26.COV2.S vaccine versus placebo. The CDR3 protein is CASSSAGGSLDGYTF. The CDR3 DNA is TGTGCCAGCAGTTCCGCAGGGGGTAGTTTGGATGGCTACACCTTC.